The present T cell receptor beta chain was sequenced within a study of T cell responses to AZD1222 COVID-19 vaccine. The study's findings and limits: Vaccine-associated CD4 TCRs ranged over spike, dominating at 160-218 and 743-854. Among AZD1222 vaccinees, only 6 or 7 were seropositive at baseline. The sample set comprised mostly white British donors with more females, and clonal diversity was possibly underestimated.

J lost 14 bases, V lost 5 bases, and 13 bases had no gene match. Looked up from germline, CDR1 is SEHNR and CDR2 is FQNEAQ (reference sequence). The CDR3 extends over 14 amino acids. Recipients boosted at about 4 weeks or about 12 weeks are pooled. Using immunoSEQ multiplex PCR, the repertoire was profiled, and TCRdb retains in-frame clones only, with some absent. This sample yields about 140,000 clones, of which roughly 90% are seen a single time; about 4% belongs to the top ten. Points on this clone: Its antigen is unknown.

The receptor was derived from an adult who received the AZD1222 COVID-19 vaccine. The chain carries TRBV7-9 and TRBJ2-4; 9 nucleotides align to TRBD1. This sample comprised peripheral blood, obtained 28 days after the second AZD1222 dose. The CDR3 loop reads CASSPGQGGDLKYF. The CDR3 region has the DNA TGTGCCAGCAGCCCGGGACAGGGCGGTGATTTAAAGTACTTC. The full variable domain, rest sourced from reference TRBV7-9 and TRBJ2-4, is DTGVSQNPRHKITKRGQNVTFRCDPISEHNRLYWYRQTLGQGPEFLTYFQNEAQLEKSRLLSDRFSAERPKGSFSTLEIQRTEQGDSAMYLCASSPGQGGDLKYFGAGTRLSVL.